One sample yielded the 30 T cell receptor beta chains listed below, sequenced in a study of T cells after posttransplantation cyclophosphamide. Assay used: immunoSEQ multiplex PCR; TCRdb lists only in-frame clones, some missing. The table includes fewer than 25,000 clones, around 98% detected once. Cells defined as naive were viable CD3+CD4+ or CD3+CD8+ and CCR7+CD45RA+CD45RO-CD95-CD27+CD28+. Sequencing was carried out using naive CD4+ T cells sorted from PBMCs. Source of these receptors: a man in his fifties in good health, CMV-negative, and a related stem cell transplant donor.

The chain combines TRBV6-5 with TRBJ2-5; tentative D call: TRBD2 (6 bases). Germline CDR1 and CDR2: MNHEY and SVGAGI. Between the trimmed V and J ends, which lost 6 bases and 5 bases, there was a span of 13 bases. The CDR3 is made up of 13 amino acids. The chain's CDR3 is CASRRGAGETQYF. CDR3 coding DNA: TGTGCCAGCAGGCGGGGCGCGGGGGAGACCCAGTACTTC.

This clone was observed a single time. The gene calls are TRBV5-6 and TRBJ1-4, with D possibly being TRBD1 (6 bases). CDR1 is SGHDT and CDR2 is YYEEEE in the germline V gene. There are 15 residues in the CDR3. Trimming took off 3 bases at V and 2 bases at J, with 11 bases between the two ends. For the CDR3, the DNA is TGTGCCAGCAGCTCTGGTACAGGGACTAATGAAAAACTGTTTTTT. Translated: CASSSGTGTNEKLFF.

This chain joins TRBV4-3 and TRBJ2-7; D is possibly TRBD1 (7 bases). The V gene lost 0 bases and the J gene lost 3 bases, with 12 bases spanning the gap. Germline V gene lookup returns CDR1 LGHNA and CDR2 YSLEER. The CDR3 is 15 residues long. The DNA for the CDR3 is TGCGCCAGCAGCCAAGATAAGCAGGGGGGCTACGAGCAGTACTTC. It translates to CASSQDKQGGYEQYF.

The rearrangement joins TRBV6-1 to TRBJ2-7; D gene unclear. Germline V gene data show CDR1 as MNHNS and CDR2 as SASEGT. This CDR3 has 14 residues. Trimming removed 0 bases from V and 1 base from J, with 7 bases in between. CDR3 nucleotide sequence: TGTGCCAGCAGTGAAGCGAGCCCTTCCTACGAGCAGTACTTC. Its protein is CASSEASPSYEQYF.

The gene calls are TRBV30 and TRBJ1-1; TRBD1 might be the D (5 bases). Germline values: CDR1 GTSNPN, CDR2 SVGIG (reference sequence). Trimming took off 4 bases at V and 3 bases at J, with 9 bases between the two ends. This CDR3 comprises 12 residues. The CDR3 loop reads CAWTGGYTEAFF. The CDR3 nucleotides are TGTGCCTGGACCGGGGGTTACACTGAAGCTTTCTTT.

The V gene is TRBV11-2, the J gene TRBJ2-7, with D perhaps TRBD1 (6 bases). The CDR3 is 13 amino acids. The germline gives CDR1 SGHAT, CDR2 FQNNGV. The germline V and J ends were trimmed by 2 bases and 7 bases, with 12 bases remaining between them. Written as DNA, the CDR3 is TGTGCCAGCAGCTTAACACAGGGTTTGGAGCAGTACTTC. Its translation is CASSLTQGLEQYF.

The V gene is TRBV18, the J gene TRBJ2-1, with 7 bases identical to TRBD1. The germline V gene encodes CDR1 KGHSH and CDR2 LQKENI. Trimming removed 3 bases from V and 4 bases from J; junction bases left unmatched: 9. This CDR3 comprises 16 residues. CDR3 DNA: TGTGCCAGCTCACCCCCTAACAGGGACAGATACAATGAGCAGTTCTTC. Its translation: CASSPPNRDRYNEQFF.

J is TRBJ1-5 and V is TRBV6-4; 7 bases map to TRBD1. This CDR3 has 13 residues. V lost 4 bases to trimming and J lost 5 bases; unmatched junction nucleotides: 2. Germline loops: CDR1 MRHNA, CDR2 SNTAGT. The DNA for the CDR3 is TGTGCCAGCAGTGGAGACAGGGATCAGCCCCAGCATTTT. Encoded protein: CASSGDRDQPQHF.

The chain carries TRBV21-1 and TRBJ2-1; the tabulated D call, TRBD2, remains unverified against the DNA. TRBV21-1 is a pseudogene segment. The CDR3 is made up of 16 amino acids. The CDR3 nucleotides read TGTGCCAGCGCGGGAGACGGGAGTCTTAGTTACAATGAGCAGTTCTTC. This translates into CASAGDGSLSYNEQFF.

The gene calls are TRBV6-1 and TRBJ2-7; 11 bases line up with TRBD2. The germline V gene has CDR1 MNHNS and CDR2 SASEGT. The CDR3 is 15 amino acids. V shed 3 bases, J shed 7 bases, and the junction held 8 bases outside the gene matches. The CDR3 bases are TGTGCCAGCAGTGACGGGGCTAGCGGGGGGATAGAGCAGTACTTC. Amino acid sequence: CASSDGASGGIEQYF.

The chain joins TRBV6-6 to TRBJ2-7; D is unresolved. Trimming removed 4 bases at V and 0 bases at J, with 7 bases between. The CDR3 is 13 amino acids. Germline loops: CDR1 MNHNY, CDR2 SVGAGI (reference sequence). CDR3 sequence: CASSLKSSYEQYF. CDR3 coding DNA: TGTGCCAGCAGTTTGAAGAGCTCCTACGAGCAGTACTTC.

The chain carries TRBV5-6 and TRBJ2-7; D gene uncertain. The CDR3 is 15 residues long. V was pared by 0 bases and J by 2 bases, with 12 bases between. CDR1 SGHDT and CDR2 YYEEEE come from the germline V gene. CDR3 in amino acids: CASSLDPSGPYEQYF. CDR3 bases: TGTGCCAGCAGCTTGGACCCCTCTGGGCCCTACGAGCAGTACTTC.

V usage is TRBV5-4 and J usage is TRBJ1-1, with a weak D call TRBD1 (6 bases). CDR3 length: 15 residues. Trimming stripped 4 bases from V and 5 bases from J, with 18 bases between. Germline V CDR1 and CDR2: SGHNT, YYREEE (reference sequence). CDR3 nucleotides: TGTGCCAGCAGCCGAAGTCCTACAGGGCAGACTGAAGCTTTCTTT. This gives the protein CASSRSPTGQTEAFF.

The chain recombines TRBV7-9 with TRBJ2-6; D possibly corresponds to TRBD1 (5 bases). The CDR3 has 13 residues. Germline CDR1 reads SEHNR; CDR2 reads FQNEAQ (reference sequence). The V end was cut by 4 bases, the J end by 13 bases, with 14 bases between. The CDR3 region is CASSWGPEFVLTF. In DNA form, the CDR3 reads TGTGCCAGCAGCTGGGGCCCTGAGTTTGTCCTGACTTTC.

This chain uses TRBV15 with TRBJ2-7, with D unresolved. Germline-derived CDR1 and CDR2 are LNHNV and YYDKDF (reference sequence). Trimming took 1 base from V and 5 from J, leaving 3 bases between them. The CDR3 sequence is 11 residues long. This CDR3 reads CATSRADEQYF. CDR3 DNA: TGTGCCACCAGCAGAGCTGACGAGCAGTACTTC.

V gene TRBV5-5 combines with J gene TRBJ2-7, with D tentatively TRBD2 (6 bases). The CDR3 has 16 residues. Between the trimmed V and J ends, which lost 0 bases and 0 bases, there was a span of 13 bases. The germline gives CDR1 SGHKS, CDR2 YYEKEE (reference sequence). CDR3 bases: TGTGCCAGCAGCTTGGATCCGGCCGGGAGCTCCTACGAGCAGTACTTC. Amino acids: CASSLDPAGSSYEQYF.

The CDR3 is CASSVVRATDTQYF. The CDR3 DNA sequence: TGTGCCAGTAGTGTGGTCAGGGCGACAGATACGCAGTATTTT. This chain connects TRBV19 to TRBJ2-3; weak D call: TRBD1 (5 bases). Trimming pared 5 bases from V and 3 bases from J, leaving 12 bases between. The CDR3 covers 14 residues. Germline V lookup: CDR1 LNHDA, CDR2 SQIVND (reference sequence).

The gene calls are TRBV19 and TRBJ1-1; TRBD1 agrees at 9 bases. The CDR3 has 15 amino acids. CDR1 LNHDA and CDR2 SQIVND come from the germline V gene (reference sequence). The V and J ends lost 6 bases and 1 base, in that order; junction bases with no gene match: 6. DNA for the CDR3: TGTGCCAGTAGAGTTCCGGGACAGGGGAACACTGAAGCTTTCTTT. Amino acids: CASRVPGQGNTEAFF. The full variable domain, its missing parts supplied by reference TRBV19 and TRBJ1-1, is DGGITQSPKYLFRKEGQNVTLSCEQNLNHDAMYWYRQDPGQGLRLIYYSQIVNDFQKGDIAEGYSVSREKKESFPLTVTSAQKNPTAFYLCASRVPGQGNTEAFFGQGTRLTVV.

A word on this clone: A junction end diverges from the germline sequence, so it may reflect a read error. The gene calls are TRBV7-7 and TRBJ2-2; TRBD2 agrees at 9 bases. Germline V gene data show CDR1 as SSHAT and CDR2 as FNYEAQ (reference sequence). The CDR3 contains 15 residues. This chain's CDR3 is CASSSSGVNTGELFF. The CDR3 coding sequence is TGTGCTAGCAGCTCTAGCGGGGTGAACACCGGGGAGCTGTTTTTT.

The chain's CDR3 is CASSLISSGDSTDTQYF. As DNA, the CDR3 is TGTGCCAGCAGCTTGATATCTAGCGGGGACAGCACAGATACGCAGTATTTT. The chain has TRBV5-8 and TRBJ2-3; TRBD2 agrees at 9 bases. CDR3 length: 17 amino acids. Germline CDR1 is SGHTS and CDR2 is YDEGEE. Trimming at V came to 1 base and at J to 0 bases, leaving 6 bases not matched to a gene.

The chain is built from TRBV27 and TRBJ1-1; D is undetermined. Trimming cost V 6 bases and J 4 bases, with 21 bases left between them. The CDR3 loop spans 16 amino acids. Germline loops: CDR1 MNHEY, CDR2 SMNVEV (reference sequence). This CDR3 is CASRNIPRLAGTEAFF. In nucleotides, the CDR3 is TGTGCCAGCAGAAATATCCCACGACTAGCTGGCACTGAAGCTTTCTTT.

V usage is TRBV27 and J usage is TRBJ2-3; a weak D match, TRBD2 (6 bases). Germline values: CDR1 MNHEY, CDR2 SMNVEV (reference sequence). Deletions cut 7 bases from V and 1 base from J, with 18 bases between. The CDR3 sequence is 16 residues long. CDR3 in DNA: TGTGCCAGCACCCGTGGCGGGGAAGGGGGCACAGATACGCAGTATTTT. Translation: CASTRGGEGGTDTQYF.

The chain is built from TRBV7-9 and TRBJ1-2; D ambiguous. CDR1 and CDR2 from the germline V gene are SEHNR and FQNEAQ (reference sequence). This CDR3 has 12 residues. V lost 5 bases to trimming and J lost 5 bases, with 9 bases between them. CDR3 sequence reads: CASSPAGYGYTF. CDR3 bases: TGTGCCAGCAGCCCTGCGGGGTATGGCTACACCTTC.

The rearrangement uses TRBV5-4 and TRBJ1-1; 9 nucleotides align to TRBD1. The V segment lost 5 bases and the J segment 3 bases; nucleotides outside the gene matches: 5. There are 14 residues in the CDR3. CDR1 and CDR2 from the germline V gene are SGHNT and YYREEE (reference sequence). CDR3 sequence: CASSLTGGDTEAFF. As DNA, the CDR3 is TGTGCCAGCAGTTTGACAGGGGGGGACACTGAAGCTTTCTTT.

V gene TRBV18 combines with J gene TRBJ1-2; 7 bases align to TRBD1. V shed 2 bases and J 8 bases; nucleotides not matched to a gene: 5. This CDR3 is built from 13 residues. Looked up from germline, CDR1 is KGHSH and CDR2 is LQKENI. This CDR3 is CASSPTGVRGYTF. The CDR3 bases are TGTGCCAGCTCACCAACAGGGGTTCGGGGCTACACCTTC.

This clone was detected once. This chain joins TRBV15 and TRBJ1-4, with 11 bases identical to TRBD1. The CDR3 runs 18 residues. Germline values: CDR1 LNHNV, CDR2 YYDKDF (reference sequence). The trim removed 3 bases at V and 11 bases at J, leaving 17 bases unmatched. The CDR3 DNA sequence: TGTGCCACCAGCAGCCATCCGGGACAGGGGGGCTATGGTGGGAAACTGTTTTTT. It specifies CATSSHPGQGGYGGKLFF.

This clone was counted once. The CDR3 DNA reads as TGTGCCAGCAGCGACCGATCCGGGACTAGCGGAGAGACCCAGTACTTC. Its protein is CASSDRSGTSGETQYF. The J gene is TRBJ2-5, the V gene TRBV11-3, with TRBD2 identical over 11 bases. The V segment lost 5 bases and the J segment 4 bases; nucleotides outside the gene matches: 9. Germline CDR1 SGHNT, CDR2 YENEEA. The CDR3 covers 16 residues. Using reference TRBV11-3 and TRBJ2-5 for the parts outside the CDR3, the full variable domain is EAGVVQSPRYKIIEKKQPVAFWCNPISGHNTLYWYLQNLGQGPELLIRYENEEAVDDSQLPKDRFSAERLKGVDSTLKIQPAELGDSAVYLCASSDRSGTSGETQYFGPGTRLLVL.

With regard to this clone: Compared with germline, one end of the junction differs, possibly owing to a read error. The V and J genes are TRBV4-1 and TRBJ1-4, with no clear D. CDR3 length equals 16 residues. Germline CDR1 is MGHRA and CDR2 is YSYEKL. The CDR3 DNA sequence: TGCGCCAGCAGCCAAGATATTCGAGCAACTAACGAAAAACTGTTTTTT. Translation gives CASSQDIRATNEKLFF.

CDR3 DNA sequence: TGCGCCAGCAGCTTGGGCCTAGCGGGAGGGCCAACAGATACGCAGTATTTT. It specifies CASSLGLAGGPTDTQYF. This chain connects TRBV5-1 to TRBJ2-3, with 12 bases aligning to TRBD2. The ends lost 0 bases at V and 3 bases at J; junction bases unmatched: 5. Germline CDR1 and CDR2: SGHRS and YFSETQ. The CDR3 covers 17 residues. The variable domain in full, completed from reference TRBV5-1 and TRBJ2-3, reads KAGVTQTPRYLIKTRGQQVTLSCSPISGHRSVSWYQQTPGQGLQFLFEYFSETQRNKGNFPGRFSGRQFSNSRSEMNVSTLELGDSALYLCASSLGLAGGPTDTQYFGPGTRLTVL.

CDR3 region: CASSLTSGPWDEQFF. CDR3 nucleotide sequence: TGTGCCAGCAGTCTAACTAGCGGGCCCTGGGATGAGCAGTTCTTC. The rearrangement links TRBV7-2 to TRBJ2-1; 9 positions match TRBD2. V shed 6 bases, J shed 8 bases, and the junction held 11 bases outside the gene matches. Per germline, CDR1 SGHTA and CDR2 FQGNSA. The CDR3 totals 15 residues.